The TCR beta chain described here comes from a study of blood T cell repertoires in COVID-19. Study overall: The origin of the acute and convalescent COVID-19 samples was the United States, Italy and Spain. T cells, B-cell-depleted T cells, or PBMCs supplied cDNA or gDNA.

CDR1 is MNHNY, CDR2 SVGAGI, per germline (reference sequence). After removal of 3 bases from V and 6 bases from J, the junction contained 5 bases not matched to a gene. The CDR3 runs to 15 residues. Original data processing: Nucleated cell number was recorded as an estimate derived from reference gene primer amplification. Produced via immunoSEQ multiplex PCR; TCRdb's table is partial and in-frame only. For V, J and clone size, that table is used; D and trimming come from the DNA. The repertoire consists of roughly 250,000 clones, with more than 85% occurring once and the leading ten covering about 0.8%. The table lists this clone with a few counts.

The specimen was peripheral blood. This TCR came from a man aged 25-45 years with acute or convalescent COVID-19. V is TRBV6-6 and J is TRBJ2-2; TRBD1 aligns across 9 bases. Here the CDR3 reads CASSYKGQGAGELFF. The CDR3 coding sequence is TGTGCCAGCAGTTATAAGGGACAGGGAGCCGGGGAGCTGTTTTTT.